One and the same sample provided the 27 T cell receptor beta chains below, sequenced in a study of T-cell memory formation after mild COVID-19. TCRdb re-analysed the 5' RACE reads in MiXCR, keeping a single row per CDR3 protein. The sample yields around 300,000 distinct CDR3 sequences, 13% seen once. Material for sequencing was PBMCs or a T cell subset sorted from them (not recorded which). Receptor source: a man in his late teens or twenties who had mild COVID-19 (a few samples of this study predate the infection). Cell type and time point are not known.

The chain joins TRBV12-3 or TRBV12-4 to TRBJ1-6; D is ambiguous. The CDR3 has 13 residues. Trimming removed 10 bases at V and 10 bases at J, with 17 bases between. The CDR3 is CATLKEGYSPLHF. DNA of the CDR3: TGTGCCACCCTTAAGGAAGGTTACTCACCCCTCCACTTT.

This clonotype occurred a few times. V gene TRBV24-1 combines with J gene TRBJ2-5, with 7 bases fitting TRBD1. The germline V gene encodes CDR1 KGHDR and CDR2 SFDVKD. V dropped 2 bases and J dropped 2; count of bases not matched to a gene: 7. CDR3 length equals 16 residues. CDR3 region: CATSDYPGTAQETQYF. DNA for the CDR3: TGTGCCACCAGTGATTATCCCGGGACAGCGCAAGAGACCCAGTACTTC.

The J gene is TRBJ2-5, the V gene TRBV28; TRBD2 matches at 9 bases. V shed 2 bases and J 5 bases; nucleotides not matched to a gene: 6. Germline CDR1 reads MDHEN; CDR2 reads SYDVKM. The CDR3 runs 15 residues. CDR3 nucleotides: TGTGCCAGCAGTTTAGGAGCGGGGGGTACTGAGACCCAGTACTTC. This sequence encodes CASSLGAGGTETQYF. Full variable domain (missing parts from reference TRBV28 and TRBJ2-5): DVKVTQSSRYLVKRTGEKVFLECVQDMDHENMFWYRQDPGLGLRLIYFSYDVKMKEKGDIPEGYSVSREKKERFSLILESASTNQTSMYLCASSLGAGGTETQYFGPGTRLLVL.

This clonotype was found a few times. This chain joins TRBV20-1 and TRBJ1-2, with a possible D match to TRBD1 (6 bases). Trimming removed 3 bases at V and 2 bases at J, with 22 bases between. Germline V gives CDR1 DFQATT, CDR2 SNEGSKA (reference sequence). This CDR3 has 17 amino acids. CDR3 nucleotides: TGCAGTGCTAGGGAGGACCGAACACAGGGCACAAACTATGGCTACACCTTC. Translating gives CSAREDRTQGTNYGYTF.

Ten or more counts support this clonotype. The rearrangement joins TRBV10-3 to TRBJ2-5; 8 positions agree with TRBD2. The CDR3 totals 15 residues. Per germline, CDR1 ENHRY and CDR2 SYGVKD. The ends lost 1 base at V and 0 bases at J; junction bases unmatched: 1. In DNA form, the CDR3 reads TGTGCCATCAGTGAGTGGCGGGGGGACCAAGAGACCCAGTACTTC. Translated: CAISEWRGDQETQYF.

This clonotype was seen at least ten times. This chain links TRBV7-9 with TRBJ2-3; D might be TRBD2 (6 bases). The V gene lost 1 base and the J gene lost 0 bases, with 8 bases spanning the gap. The CDR3 runs 15 residues. CDR1 and CDR2 from the germline V gene are SEHNR and FQNEAQ (reference sequence). DNA of the CDR3: TGTGCCAGCAGCTTAGTCCGGGGGAGCACAGATACGCAGTATTTT. The encoded protein is CASSLVRGSTDTQYF.

This clonotype showed up just a few times. The gene calls are TRBV5-1 and TRBJ2-3; D not resolved. The V end lost 1 base, the J end lost 2 bases, and 11 bases lay between the germline ends. This CDR3 has 15 residues. The germline V gene has CDR1 SGHRS and CDR2 YFSETQ. Here the CDR3 reads CASSLPRDHTDTQYF. The CDR3 region has the DNA TGCGCCAGCAGCTTGCCTAGAGACCACACAGATACGCAGTATTTT.

This chain joins TRBV6-5 and TRBJ1-6; D is ambiguous. This CDR3 is 14 amino acids long. Germline V CDR1 and CDR2: MNHEY, SVGAGI. The V end was cut by 2 bases, the J end by 4 bases, with 6 bases between. The chain's CDR3 is CASSYRAYNSPLHF. DNA of the CDR3: TGTGCCAGCAGTTACAGGGCATATAATTCACCCCTCCACTTT.

This clonotype came up many times. V and J are TRBV4-2 and TRBJ2-3; D is unclear. V shed 0 bases and J shed 2 bases, with 9 bases lying between them. CDR1 is LGHNA and CDR2 is YNFKEQ in the germline V gene. This CDR3 is 15 amino acids long. CDR3 sequence reads: CASSQEVAPTDTQYF. The CDR3 DNA reads TGTGCCAGCAGCCAAGAGGTAGCTCCCACAGATACGCAGTATTTT.

The sample holds many counts of this clonotype. V and J are TRBV7-9 and TRBJ1-1; D call uncertain. This CDR3 region has 15 residues. CDR1 and CDR2 from the germline V gene are SEHNR and FQNEAQ (reference sequence). V was trimmed by 2 bases and J by 7 bases, leaving 17 bases between them. DNA for the CDR3: TGTGCCAGCAGCTTAAGTCCGCGGACTGTCAGTGAAGCTTTCTTT. It specifies CASSLSPRTVSEAFF.

The chain carries TRBV7-8 and TRBJ2-1; TRBD2 matches 12 bases. The germline V gene has CDR1 SGHVS and CDR2 FQNEAQ. This CDR3 is 14 amino acids long. Unmatched junction bases numbered 9, after V lost 5 bases and J lost 13 bases. CDR3 protein: CASSGDGLAGKQFF. The CDR3 DNA reads TGTGCCAGCAGCGGGGATGGACTAGCGGGGAAACAGTTCTTC. Filled out from reference TRBV7-8 and TRBJ2-1, the complete variable domain reads GAGVSQSPRYKVAKRGQDVALRCDPISGHVSLFWYQQALGQGPEFLTYFQNEAQLDKSGLPSDRFFAERPEGSVSTLKIQRTQQEDSAVYLCASSGDGLAGKQFFGPGTRLTVL.

This clonotype was counted ten times or more. The genes are TRBV3-1 and TRBJ1-6, with D maybe TRBD1 (5 bases). The germline CDR1 and CDR2 sequences are LGHDT and YNNKEL (reference sequence). This CDR3 has 17 residues. V lost 4 bases and J 7 bases, leaving 20 bases between the germline ends. The CDR3 bases are TGTGCCAGCAGCCTTAGCCCCCCCCCGGGGCAAAATTCACCCCTCCACTTT. Translation gives CASSLSPPPGQNSPLHF.

This clonotype turned up a few times. The rearrangement links TRBV5-1 to TRBJ1-1; 9 bases are shared with TRBD1. Germline CDR1 and CDR2: SGHRS and YFSETQ. With 1 base clipped from V and 6 bases from J, the junction kept 7 bases outside the gene matches. This CDR3 is built from 15 residues. CDR3 protein: CASSLWRQGVPEAFF. DNA for the CDR3: TGCGCCAGCAGCTTGTGGCGACAGGGGGTCCCTGAAGCTTTCTTT.

This clonotype showed up many times. The chain recombines TRBV5-1 with TRBJ2-1; 8 nucleotides agree with TRBD2. The CDR3 length is 15 residues. V was clipped by 4 bases and J by 6 bases; unmatched bases: 9. Germline V gene data show CDR1 as SGHRS and CDR2 as YFSETQ. The CDR3 region is CASSRPGLETNEQFF. CDR3 sequence (DNA): TGCGCCAGCAGCAGGCCGGGACTAGAGACCAATGAGCAGTTCTTC.

This clonotype was observed a few times. V usage is TRBV3-1 and J usage is TRBJ1-5; D call uncertain. Germline CDR1 is LGHDT and CDR2 is YNNKEL (reference sequence). The CDR3 runs to 16 residues. The V and J ends lost 2 bases and 2 bases respectively, with 13 bases between them. The CDR3 nucleotides read TGTGCCAGCAGCCAATCAGGAGGCTTTGGCAATCAGCCCCAGCATTTT. Encoded protein: CASSQSGGFGNQPQHF.

This clonotype was counted many times. The CDR3 is CSVRTGRETQYF. CDR3 in DNA: TGCAGCGTACGGACAGGGAGGGAGACCCAGTACTTC. The V gene is TRBV29-1, the J gene TRBJ2-5; 8 bases align to TRBD1. This CDR3 spans 12 amino acids. V shed 6 bases and J 5 bases; nucleotides not matched to a gene: 5. Germline V gives CDR1 SQVTM, CDR2 ANQGSEA. Filled out from reference TRBV29-1 and TRBJ2-5, the complete variable domain reads SAVISQKPSRDICQRGTSLTIQCQVDSQVTMMFWYRQQPGQSLTLIATANQGSEATYESGFVIDKFPISRPNLTFSTLTVSNMSPEDSSIYLCSVRTGRETQYFGPGTRLLVL.

This clonotype has ten or more counts. The CDR3 coding sequence is TGTGCCAGCAGCTCACCGGGGACAGGCTATGGCTACACCTTC. This codes for CASSSPGTGYGYTF. V is TRBV5-4 and J is TRBJ1-2; TRBD1 matches at 8 bases. CDR3 length: 14 residues. V was pared by 3 bases and J by 4 bases, with 5 bases of the junction left unmatched. Germline V gene data show CDR1 as SGHNT and CDR2 as YYREEE (reference sequence).

This clonotype was found a few times. This chain uses TRBV27 with TRBJ2-2, with D possibly called TRBD1 or TRBD2 (6 bases each). Trimming pared 2 bases from V and 9 bases from J, leaving 13 bases between. Germline CDR1 and CDR2: MNHEY and SMNVEV (reference sequence). The CDR3 has 14 amino acids. As DNA, the CDR3 is TGTGCCAGCAGTTTACAGTACGGGGGCAGGGAGCTGTTTTTT. Its protein product is CASSLQYGGRELFF.

This sequence joins TRBV4-3 and TRBJ1-5; D ambiguous. V lost 0 bases and J 7 bases, leaving 16 bases between the germline ends. CDR1 and CDR2 from the germline V gene are LGHNA and YSLEER. This CDR3 region has 16 residues. This CDR3 reads CASSQDGPQVRQPQHF. The CDR3 bases are TGCGCCAGCAGCCAAGACGGCCCGCAGGTACGGCAGCCCCAGCATTTT.

This clonotype was observed a handful of times. This chain connects TRBV7-3 to TRBJ2-5, with TRBD2 identical over 7 bases. J lost 2 bases, V lost 5 bases, and 11 bases had no gene match. CDR1 and CDR2 (germline): SGHTA, FQGTGA. The CDR3 loop spans 16 amino acids. The chain's CDR3 is CASSPGRGLKQETQYF. The CDR3 region has the DNA TGTGCCAGCAGCCCAGGGAGGGGACTGAAACAAGAGACCCAGTACTTC.

This clonotype was recorded a few times. The V gene is TRBV20-1, the J gene TRBJ1-2, with D possibly matching TRBD1 (5 bases). CDR1 and CDR2 (germline): DFQATT, SNEGSKA (reference sequence). The CDR3 spans 12 residues. The V gene lost 4 bases and the J gene lost 5 bases, with 11 bases spanning the gap. CDR3 nucleotide sequence: TGCAGTGCTACCCTCCGGGGGTATGGCTACACCTTC. It specifies CSATLRGYGYTF.

This clonotype was recorded many times. The chain carries TRBV5-1 and TRBJ2-7; the D is unclear. CDR3 length: 13 residues. Germline CDR1 SGHRS, CDR2 YFSETQ. V was cut by 4 bases and J by 4 bases, with 12 bases left in between. The CDR3 protein is CASSLYPSYEQYF. CDR3 coding DNA: TGCGCCAGCAGCCTGTACCCCAGTTACGAGCAGTACTTC.

The J gene is TRBJ1-6, the V gene TRBV7-9; 11 positions match TRBD1. CDR1 and CDR2 from the germline V gene are SEHNR and FQNEAQ (reference sequence). There are 15 residues in the CDR3. V dropped 3 bases and J dropped 9; count of bases not matched to a gene: 4. CDR3 amino acids: CASSFGQGAGSPLHF. The CDR3, as DNA: TGTGCCAGCAGCTTCGGACAGGGGGCAGGTTCACCCCTCCACTTT.

J is TRBJ2-7 and V is TRBV6-2 or TRBV6-3; D is perhaps TRBD2 (6 bases). The CDR3 totals 14 residues. Trimming took 2 bases from V and 2 from J, leaving 10 bases between them. In germline, CDR1 is MNHEY, CDR2 SVGEGT. The CDR3 sequence is CASSYGGDPYEQYF. The CDR3 DNA follows: TGTGCCAGCAGTTACGGCGGGGACCCCTACGAGCAGTACTTC.

This clonotype was picked up a small number of times. The rearrangement links TRBV4-1 to TRBJ1-5; D is uncertain. The CDR3 runs 17 residues. Trimming shortened V by 0 bases and J by 5 bases, and 17 bases separated the two germline ends. Germline V CDR1 and CDR2: MGHRA, YSYEKL. The CDR3 sequence is CASSQDGRQGFYQPQHF. CDR3 in DNA: TGCGCCAGCAGCCAAGATGGTCGTCAAGGGTTCTATCAGCCCCAGCATTTT.

The CDR3 reads CASSIRDRVIRTSGGETTDTQYF. The DNA of the CDR3 is TGCGCCAGCAGCATCCGTGACAGGGTTATACGGACTAGCGGGGGGGAAACCACAGATACGCAGTATTTT. The chain couples TRBV5-1 to TRBJ2-3, with TRBD2 identical over 15 bases. CDR1 is SGHRS and CDR2 is YFSETQ in the germline V gene. CDR3 length: 23 amino acids. Losses at the gene ends were 4 bases for V and 2 bases for J; bases not matched to a gene: 23.

V gene TRBV5-7 combines with J gene TRBJ2-6; D gene uncertain. TRBV5-7 qualifies as an ORF whose function is uncertain. V shed 4 bases and J shed 0 bases, with 14 bases lying between them. The CDR3 runs 17 residues. The CDR3 region is CASSALFNGSGANVLTF. CDR3 DNA: TGTGCCAGCAGCGCGCTGTTTAATGGCTCTGGGGCCAACGTCCTGACTTTC.